The following is a T cell receptor beta chain sequence with its context. Its binding antigen is unknown. It has no much larger one-base neighbor in the sample; base qualities were not kept. The library was generated by 5' RACE. This sample was sequenced with an Illumina HiSeq 2500. A second PCR of roughly 7 to 11 cycles was performed with a sample-barcoded 5' primer and a J-beta primer mix. A template-switch 5' adaptor carrying 12 random nucleotides introduced a unique molecular identifier onto each TCR beta cDNA molecule. At least 2.5 million CDR3-containing paired-end reads were obtained from each sample. All of the RNA was converted into first-strand cDNA using the Mint cDNA synthesis kit, with a TRBC-specific oligonucleotide serving as the primer. All cDNA was treated with uracil-DNA glycosylase and then went through a first 18-cycle PCR with the universal primers M1SS and BC2_uni_R. The paper's data handling went like this. Normalization of each sample was performed by random selection of 1 million high-quality reads, each carrying a distinct molecular identifier. Instead of being binned into consensus sequences, reads that shared molecular identifiers were thrown out. MiTCR, run with a Q25 quality threshold and the strictest error-elimination algorithm, handled CDR3 identification, clonotype clustering and error correction. Lower-bound total TCR beta diversity was estimated with a nonparametric unseen species model using Euler transformation. The public reads were reprocessed in TCRdb via fastp at Q25 and MiXCR, keeping in-frame beta chains. CDR3 protein duplicates are merged, each entry listing the most common genes and DNA. TCRdb assigned the V and J calls; the authors' analysis was not used. Here the sample has 1.5 million to 2 million distinct CDR3 sequences; over 25% occur a single time. The ten largest clones represent more than 6% of the sample.

The sample belongs to a study of blood T cells in healthy people across ages (dated by TCRdb to the mid-2010s). The study in broad terms: In model experiments, template switching captured roughly one uniquely barcoded TCR beta cDNA molecule for every two T cells. Donors were grouped into four age groups: young (average roughly 17 years), middle-aged (approximately 41), aged (approximately 67) and long-lived (approximately 78). The study analyzed two additional independent replicas of 1 million unique cDNA reads from the same blood draw for two donors, one aged 18 to 30 and one aged 80 or older. To avoid experimental bias, donors of different ages were spread randomly across the sequencing lanes. Age-related changes in TCR beta repertoire diversity were measured in the study by deep sequencing normalized with unique cDNA molecular identifiers.

Summary of the overall study and its limitations: A strong correlation was found between observed TCR beta diversity and the percentage of naive T cells measured by flow cytometry. Total diversity estimates from one million sequenced T cells were considered lower bounds and underestimates. Because the CMV infection status of the donors was unknown, age-related changes in expanded clonotypes may potentially have been confounded. Bulk unsorted PBMC profiling prevented conclusive comparison of naive and antigen-experienced compartments. Compared with the aged group, the long-lived group had more naive CD4+ T cells, fewer expanded clones and increased TCR diversity, suggesting age selection. As age increased, observed TCR beta diversity per million T cells dropped in a roughly linear way, and a significant reduction was already evident by age around 41.

The 39 donors, aged roughly 6 to 95 years, were systemically healthy Caucasian individuals from Russia. Each donor gave 8 to 10 milliliters of peripheral blood, collected into EDTA-treated Vacutainer tubes. Ficoll-Paque density-gradient centrifugation was used to isolate PBMCs, with at least 7 million per sample. Total RNA, at least 6 micrograms per sample, was extracted from PBMCs with Trizol reagent. For every donor, flow cytometry on a PBMC aliquot measured the percentage of naive CD45RAhigh/CD27high T cells. The cysteine opens and the phenylalanine closes a CDR3 of 16 amino acids. Here the CDR3 DNA is all that survives: 48 bases in frame from base 1. The germline V and J ends show losses of 3 bases and 5 bases respectively, and no gene match explains 11 bases of the junction. In the germline V gene, CDR1 corresponds to SGHTA and CDR2 to FQGNSA.

The specimen sequenced was blood. This receptor was taken from a woman under 40 in good health. The chain joins TRBV7-2 to TRBJ2-5; TRBD2 aligns with 8 central bases. The DNA sequence is given as TGTGCCAGCAGCTTCGAGTTGGGACTAGGTGTGGAGACCCAGTACTTC. The translation is CASSFELGLGVETQYF. Joined to the reference TRBV7-2 and TRBJ2-5 proteins, this CDR3 gives the full variable domain: GAGVSQSPSNKVTEKGKDVELRCDPISGHTALYWYRQSLGQGLEFLIYFQGNSAPDKSGLPSDRFSAERTGGSVSTLTIQRTQQEDSAVYLCASSFELGLGVETQYFGPGTRLLVL.